The clone carrying this T cell receptor beta chain qualifies as medium-sized. Germline V CDR1 and CDR2: MDHEN, SYDVKM. V dropped 8 bases and J dropped 4; count of bases not matched to a gene: 13. This CDR3 has 15 residues. The data originate from a study of blood T cell repertoires in COVID-19. Study-wide background: COVID-19 samples from acute and convalescent phases originated in the United States, Italy and Spain. T cells, B-cell-depleted T cells, or PBMCs provided the cDNA or gDNA that served as material.

Per the original methods: Nucleated cell number was recorded as an estimate derived from reference gene primer amplification. Here immunoSEQ multiplex PCR was the method, and the copy in TCRdb shows in-frame clones only, minus some. The D gene and trimming were derived from the DNA, and the V and J assignments and clone size from that table. The sample contains some 120,000 clones, less than 95% of which appear only once. The TCR comes from a human donor with active COVID-19. The donor label of this sample is uncertain. The chain has TRBV28 and TRBJ2-7; TRBD2 agrees at 8 bases. The source material was peripheral blood. The CDR3 sequence: CASSGRGDTKYEQYF. CDR3 nucleotide sequence: TGTGCCAGCTCCGGGAGGGGTGACACGAAATACGAGCAGTACTTC.